This TCR beta chain was found in a study of shared clonotypes between healthy human individuals. Findings and limits, study-wide: Limited genetic and exposure-history diversity came from having few donors.

Profiling relied on immunoSEQ multiplex PCR, and the TCRdb table lists in-frame clones only, not all of them. The sample gives some 580,000 clones, 95% to 98% of which show up once; less than 0.35% is in the top ten. The CDR3 consists of 13 residues. V lost 5 bases, J lost 4 bases, and 12 bases lay in between. Germline V CDR1 and CDR2: MDHEN, SYDVKM. With respect to this clone: Its antigen is not known.

CD45RO negativity and positive selection for CCR7 defined naive CD8 cells, a population that excluded terminally differentiated effector memory CD45RA+ cells. This TCR was recovered from a man aged 25-45 years in good health. J is TRBJ2-7 and V is TRBV28; the D gene is possibly TRBD1 (6 bases). Sample: naive CD8+ T cells sorted from blood. The CDR3 DNA reads as TGTGCCAGCAGTCCCCCCGACAGGTACGAGCAGTACTTC. Its protein product is CASSPPDRYEQYF.